The present T cell receptor (beta chain) was sequenced within a study of blood T cell repertoires in COVID-19. Study background: Material from acute and convalescent COVID-19 was sourced from the United States, Italy and Spain.

In the authors' workflow: Amplifying reference gene primers gave estimates of nucleated cell counts. The protocol was immunoSEQ multiplex PCR, while the TCRdb copy is restricted to in-frame clones and leaves out a portion. Clone size and the V and J calls come from that table; the DNA yielded D and trimming. Of 78,000 or so clones in the sample, 65% to 90% are singletons; the top ten hold about 6.5%. The source material was peripheral blood. The source is an older woman with acute or convalescent COVID-19.

The CDR3 DNA sequence: TGTGCCAGCAGCCGACCGGGACAGGGTTTTTATGGCTACACCTTC. Translation gives CASSRPGQGFYGYTF. The V gene is TRBV6-2 or TRBV6-3, the J gene TRBJ1-2, with 9 bases aligning to TRBD1. The germline CDR1 and CDR2 sequences are MNHEY and SVGEGT. After removal of 6 bases from V and 5 bases from J, the junction contained 10 bases not matched to a gene. This CDR3 contains 15 residues.